These 25 T cell receptor beta chains came from one sample sequenced in a study of OX40 agonist ivuxolimab in advanced cancers. Libraries were prepared through the immunoSEQ multiplex PCR assay. The table was pulled from immuneACCESS by TCRdb, which kept in-frame rearrangements only. Such tables lose some clones; where checked, under half of the loss comes from unresolved V genes, and the rest has no known cause. The table for this sample lists over 55,000 clones; over 75% of them were counted only once. The ten largest make up around 8% of the sample. The source material was CD4+ or CD8+ T cells sorted from blood, sampled in a trial of the OX40 agonist ivuxolimab. These receptors all stem from an adult with an advanced solid tumor such as melanoma, head and neck, liver or kidney cancer.

The CDR3 DNA reads TGTGCCAGCAGGCCTCCGGGACTAGTGTCAGATACGCAGTATTTT. It translates to CASRPPGLVSDTQYF. The chain carries TRBV28 and TRBJ2-3; 8 nucleotides line up with TRBD2. V was pared by 6 bases and J by 4 bases, with 9 bases of the junction left unmatched. This CDR3 spans 15 amino acids. Per germline, CDR1 MDHEN and CDR2 SYDVKM.

The genes are TRBV19 and TRBJ2-2; no clear D gene. Germline CDR1 LNHDA, CDR2 SQIVND (reference sequence). Trimming took off 5 bases at V and 0 bases at J, with 13 bases between the two ends. The CDR3 has 16 residues. CDR3 bases: TGTGCCAGTAGTGGATTGACCGCGCCGAACACCGGGGAGCTGTTTTTT. Encoded protein: CASSGLTAPNTGELFF.

V is TRBV6-5 and J is TRBJ1-6, with TRBD1 as a possible D gene (5 bases). V shed 2 bases and J shed 10 bases, with 6 bases lying between them. The CDR3 contains 12 residues. The V gene's germline CDR1 is MNHEY and CDR2 SVGAGI. CDR3 nucleotides: TGTGCCAGCAGTTACAGGGGATCACCCCTCCACTTT. Encoded protein: CASSYRGSPLHF.

The chain joins TRBV5-4 to TRBJ2-3; 10 nucleotides agree with TRBD2. J lost 0 bases, V lost 0 bases, and 10 bases had no gene match. The CDR3 has 19 residues. Germline V gene data show CDR1 as SGHNT and CDR2 as YYREEE (reference sequence). The CDR3 loop reads CASSLGASGGPYSTDTQYF. CDR3 coding DNA: TGTGCCAGCAGCTTGGGGGCTAGCGGGGGACCCTACAGCACAGATACGCAGTATTTT.

V and J are TRBV15 and TRBJ2-3; D call uncertain. V was pared by 0 bases and J by 2 bases, with 9 bases between. CDR3 size: 15 residues. CDR1 is LNHNV, CDR2 YYDKDF, per germline (reference sequence). Written as DNA, the CDR3 is TGTGCCACCAGCAGAGATTTGGTAGACACAGATACGCAGTATTTT. Encoded protein: CATSRDLVDTDTQYF. The full variable domain, completed using reference TRBV15 and TRBJ2-3, is DAMVIQNPRYQVTQFGKPVTLSCSQTLNHNVMYWYQQKSSQAPKLLFHYYDKDFNNEADTPDNFQSRRPNTSFCFLDIRSPGLGDTAMYLCATSRDLVDTDTQYFGPGTRLTVL.

The chain carries TRBV5-5 and TRBJ2-3; D is ambiguous. V was shortened by 0 bases and J by 0 bases, with 8 bases between the two germline ends. This CDR3 has 15 residues. Germline CDR1 is SGHKS and CDR2 is YYEKEE (reference sequence). CDR3 coding DNA: TGTGCCAGCAGCTTGGAGCGAATTAGCACAGATACGCAGTATTTT. Protein sequence: CASSLERISTDTQYF. Filled out from reference TRBV5-5 and TRBJ2-3, the complete variable domain reads DAGVTQSPTHLIKTRGQQVTLRCSPISGHKSVSWYQQVLGQGPQFIFQYYEKEERGRGNFPDRFSARQFPNYSSELNVNALLLGDSALYLCASSLERISTDTQYFGPGTRLTVL.

The chain links TRBV28 to TRBJ1-1; D is perhaps TRBD1 (6 bases). The CDR3 contains 14 residues. The V gene's germline CDR1 is MDHEN and CDR2 SYDVKM. V was clipped by 2 bases and J by 6 bases, with 13 bases between them. CDR3 nucleotides: TGTGCCAGCAGTTTAATGGGCGACAGGCCTGAAGCTTTCTTT. Translating it yields CASSLMGDRPEAFF.

This clone was seen more than once but under ten times. The V and J genes are TRBV7-3 and TRBJ1-1; a weak D match, TRBD1 (6 bases). The V and J ends lost 4 bases and 4 bases respectively, with 25 bases between them. The CDR3 extends over 18 amino acids. Germline V gene data show CDR1 as SGHTA and CDR2 as FQGTGA. CDR3 DNA: TGTGCCAGCAGCTGGGGGGGCCAGAGGACACCCGTTCCCACTGAAGCTTTCTTT. Protein sequence: CASSWGGQRTPVPTEAFF.

The chain combines TRBV11-2 with TRBJ1-1, with unresolved D. The length of the CDR3 is 15 residues. V lost 6 bases to trimming and J lost 7 bases, with 21 bases between them. CDR1 is SGHAT and CDR2 is FQNNGV in the germline V gene. CDR3 sequence: CASSPTRTGRVEAFF. The CDR3, as DNA: TGTGCCAGCAGTCCTACACGGACCGGGAGGGTTGAAGCTTTCTTT.

CDR3 region: CARSTAGEKTQYF. CDR3 in DNA: TGTGCCAGAAGTACCGCGGGAGAGAAGACCCAGTACTTC. The chain employs TRBV7-2 and TRBJ2-5; 7 nucleotides match TRBD2. V shed 9 bases, J shed 6 bases, and the junction held 10 bases outside the gene matches. CDR1 and CDR2 from the germline V gene are SGHTA and FQGNSA. The CDR3 contains 13 residues.

This clone has just one count. The rearrangement links TRBV6-5 to TRBJ1-1, with D possibly TRBD1 on 5 matching bases. This CDR3 has 14 residues. Germline CDR1 MNHEY, CDR2 SVGAGI. Trimming stripped 5 bases from V and 7 bases from J, with 17 bases between. CDR3: CASSEEQATIEAFF. In DNA form, the CDR3 reads TGTGCCAGCAGTGAAGAACAGGCGACCATTGAAGCTTTCTTT.

This clone is a singleton in its sample. The chain has TRBV19 and TRBJ1-1; the match to TRBD1 covers 10 bases. The V segment lost 4 bases and the J segment 1 base; nucleotides outside the gene matches: 3. The CDR3 has 15 residues. Germline loops: CDR1 LNHDA, CDR2 SQIVND (reference sequence). CDR3 sequence reads: CASSTTGGTNTEAFF. The CDR3, as DNA: TGTGCCAGTAGTACGACAGGGGGCACGAACACTGAAGCTTTCTTT. Complete variable domain (other parts from reference TRBV19 and TRBJ1-1): DGGITQSPKYLFRKEGQNVTLSCEQNLNHDAMYWYRQDPGQGLRLIYYSQIVNDFQKGDIAEGYSVSREKKESFPLTVTSAQKNPTAFYLCASSTTGGTNTEAFFGQGTRLTVV.

This rearrangement joins TRBV28 to TRBJ1-5, with no clear D. The CDR3 runs 13 residues. Trimming removed 7 bases at V and 3 bases at J, with 10 bases between. CDR1 is MDHEN and CDR2 is SYDVKM in the germline V gene. This CDR3 reads CASTRDYNQPQHF. CDR3 DNA sequence: TGTGCCAGCACCAGAGATTACAATCAGCCCCAGCATTTT.

This clone was seen just once. The rearrangement links TRBV7-9 to TRBJ2-7; TRBD2 agrees at 12 bases. The CDR3 spans 15 residues. Germline CDR1 and CDR2: SEHNR and FQNEAQ (reference sequence). Trimming removed 5 bases from V and 6 bases from J; junction bases left unmatched: 8. The DNA for the CDR3 is TGTGCCAGCAGCGCCCTGACTAGCGGGAGTCCCGAGCAGTACTTC. It encodes CASSALTSGSPEQYF.

This chain uses TRBV7-7 with TRBJ1-1, with D uncertain. V was clipped by 4 bases and J by 5 bases, with 11 bases between them. There are 13 residues in the CDR3. Per germline, CDR1 SSHAT and CDR2 FNYEAQ (reference sequence). Here the CDR3 DNA reads TGTGCCAGCAGCTCTTCCCGAGGAACTGAAGCTTTCTTT. It yields the protein CASSSSRGTEAFF.

This chain joins TRBV30 and TRBJ2-1; D remains ambiguous. Trimming shortened V by 3 bases and J by 3 bases, and 9 bases separated the two germline ends. The CDR3 sequence is 13 residues long. The germline V gene encodes CDR1 GTSNPN and CDR2 SVGIG (reference sequence). The CDR3, as DNA: TGTGCCTGGAGACACACAGACTACAATGAGCAGTTCTTC. Its protein is CAWRHTDYNEQFF.

The chain links TRBV11-2 to TRBJ2-7; D remains unclear. The CDR3 is 13 amino acids. The ends were cut back, 3 bases at V and 0 bases at J, with 6 bases in the middle. Germline V gene data show CDR1 as SGHAT and CDR2 as FQNNGV. The CDR3 region has the DNA TGTGCCAGCAGCTTGGGCATCTCCTACGAGCAGTACGTC. It codes for CASSLGISYEQYV.

The J gene is TRBJ2-7, the V gene TRBV6-1; a weak D match, TRBD2 (6 bases). V lost 4 bases to trimming and J lost 4 bases, with 11 bases between them. The CDR3 loop spans 13 amino acids. Germline V gene sequence: CDR1 MNHNS, CDR2 SASEGT. For the CDR3, the DNA is TGTGCCAGCAGTGTTGGGCGGGGATACGAGCAGTACTTC. Encoded protein: CASSVGRGYEQYF.

This clone turned up a few times. The chain couples TRBV6-1 to TRBJ1-2; no clear D. Germline V gene sequence: CDR1 MNHNS, CDR2 SASEGT. Trimming removed 2 bases at V and 1 base at J, with 8 bases between. The length of the CDR3 is 14 residues. The CDR3 protein is CASSERVRNYGYTF. The CDR3 coding sequence is TGTGCCAGCAGTGAAAGGGTCCGTAACTATGGCTACACCTTC.

This clone was seen a few times. The chain uses TRBV2 and TRBJ1-2; a weak D match, TRBD1 (5 bases). The V end lost 7 bases, the J end lost 5 bases, and 20 bases lay between the germline ends. The CDR3 loop spans 15 amino acids. The germline V gene has CDR1 SNHLY and CDR2 FYNNEI. Here the CDR3 DNA reads TGTGCCAGCACCCCAGCGTCCGGGACTGCATATGGCTACACCTTC. Translation: CASTPASGTAYGYTF.

The chain couples TRBV4-1 to TRBJ1-4; 9 bases match TRBD1. Germline CDR1 is MGHRA and CDR2 is YSYEKL. The V gene end was trimmed by 6 bases and the J gene end by 5 bases; junction bases not matched to a gene: 4. The CDR3 runs 14 residues. The DNA of the CDR3 is TGCGCCAGCAGGTCGACAGGGGGAAATGAAAAACTGTTTTTT. This sequence encodes CASRSTGGNEKLFF.

The chain uses TRBV5-1 and TRBJ2-5, with D perhaps TRBD1 (6 bases). Germline V gene data show CDR1 as SGHRS and CDR2 as YFSETQ. CDR3 length equals 13 residues. Deletions cut 4 bases from V and 2 bases from J, with 9 bases between. The CDR3 sequence: CASSRTEQETQYF. The CDR3 nucleotides read TGCGCCAGCAGCCGGACAGAGCAAGAGACCCAGTACTTC.

This clone was observed a few times. This chain uses TRBV2 with TRBJ2-7, with unresolved D. This CDR3 has 12 residues. Germline CDR1 is SNHLY and CDR2 is FYNNEI. V gave up 3 bases and J gave up 4 bases, with 7 bases separating them. The CDR3 bases are TGTGCCAGCAGTGATGTACGTTACGAGCAGTACTTC. It codes for CASSDVRYEQYF.

The chain links TRBV10-3 to TRBJ2-2, with D maybe TRBD1 (5 bases). This CDR3 spans 15 amino acids. Germline V lookup: CDR1 ENHRY, CDR2 SYGVKD. Trimming took off 10 bases at V and 0 bases at J, with 15 bases between the two ends. CDR3 residues: CATQSGASNTGELFF. Written as DNA, the CDR3 is TGTGCCACCCAGTCTGGGGCCTCGAACACCGGGGAGCTGTTTTTT.

This chain joins TRBV27 and TRBJ2-3, with 8 bases lining up with TRBD1. Unmatched junction bases numbered 2, after V lost 7 bases and J lost 2 bases. The length of the CDR3 is 13 residues. Per the germline V gene, CDR1 is MNHEY and CDR2 is SMNVEV (reference sequence). The CDR3 loop is CASMGQDTDTQYF. CDR3 DNA sequence: TGTGCCAGCATGGGACAGGACACAGATACGCAGTATTTT.